The 19 T cell receptor beta chains in this list originate from one sample, sequenced in a study of T cell changes during pregnancy in multiple sclerosis. Clones were sequenced by immunoSEQ multiplex PCR, and TCRdb holds only the in-frame ones, with some missing. The data contain 56,000 or so clones, approximately 90% of them singletons. The sequenced sample was peripheral blood, obtained after pregnancy. The receptors derive from a female donor with multiple sclerosis, enrolled in a pregnancy study.

This chain uses TRBV5-1 with TRBJ1-2; 10 nucleotides match TRBD1. The V and J ends lost 4 bases and 0 bases, in that order; junction bases with no gene match: 9. This CDR3 contains 17 residues. Per the germline V gene, CDR1 is SGHRS and CDR2 is YFSETQ. The DNA of the CDR3 is TGCGCCAGCAGCCTGGGACAGGGGACGACGGCTAACTATGGCTACACCTTC. It specifies CASSLGQGTTANYGYTF.

J is TRBJ1-2 and V is TRBV9, with D perhaps TRBD1 (6 bases). This CDR3 spans 15 amino acids. Germline assignment: CDR1 SGDLS and CDR2 YYNGEE. V was pared by 6 bases and J by 1 base, with 16 bases between. In DNA, the CDR3 is TGTGCCAGCACCCAGGGCGCAGGGGTTAACTATGGCTACACCTTC. Protein product: CASTQGAGVNYGYTF. Full variable domain (missing parts from reference TRBV9 and TRBJ1-2): DSGVTQTPKHLITATGQRVTLRCSPRSGDLSVYWYQQSLDQGLQFLIQYYNGEERAKGNILERFSAQQFPDLHSELNLSSLELGDSALYFCASTQGAGVNYGYTFGSGTRLTVV.

This chain uses TRBV19 with TRBJ1-2, with 7 bases lining up with TRBD1. Germline loops: CDR1 LNHDA, CDR2 SQIVND (reference sequence). This CDR3 has 13 residues. V lost 7 bases and J lost 4; bases outside the gene matches: 6. As DNA, the CDR3 is TGTGCCAGTACCCCACAGGGGTTCTATGGCTACACCTTC. Translating it yields CASTPQGFYGYTF.

About this clone: A much larger clone differs by one base, so this may be a read error. The rearrangement joins TRBV25-1 to TRBJ1-6, with no clear D. The germline gives CDR1 MGHDK, CDR2 SYGVNS. This CDR3 spans 13 amino acids. V was clipped by 2 bases and J by 4 bases, with 3 bases between them. The CDR3 region has the DNA TGTGCCAGCAGTGAACAGTATAATTCACCCCTCCACTTT. Translated: CASSEQYNSPLHF.

The chain couples TRBV11-2 to TRBJ1-2; D may be TRBD1 (5 bases). This CDR3 is built from 16 residues. Per germline, CDR1 SGHAT and CDR2 FQNNGV. V gave up 5 bases and J gave up 0 bases, with 16 bases separating them. The CDR3: CASSASYRSSNYGYTF. CDR3 nucleotides: TGTGCCAGCAGCGCCAGTTACAGGAGCTCTAACTATGGCTACACCTTC.

The chain carries TRBV7-3 and TRBJ2-2; 7 positions match TRBD2. With 6 bases clipped from V and 3 bases from J, the junction kept 10 bases outside the gene matches. This CDR3 is 16 amino acids long. CDR1 SGHTA and CDR2 FQGTGA come from the germline V gene. The CDR3: CASSTNGGFDTGELFF. Here the CDR3 DNA reads TGTGCCAGCAGTACTAACGGGGGGTTCGACACCGGGGAGCTGTTTTTT.

This rearrangement joins TRBV30 to TRBJ1-1, with a possible D match to TRBD1 (5 bases). CDR1 is GTSNPN and CDR2 is SVGIG in the germline V gene (reference sequence). Trimming took off 4 bases at V and 0 bases at J, with 6 bases between the two ends. The CDR3 is made up of 12 amino acids. Here the CDR3 DNA reads TGTGCCTGGACAGGGATGAACACTGAAGCTTTCTTT. This translates into CAWTGMNTEAFF.

The chain is built from TRBV23-1 and TRBJ1-5, with 7 bases aligning to TRBD1. TRBV23-1 carries the ORF label, with uncertain function. V shed 2 bases, J shed 5 bases, and the junction held 3 bases outside the gene matches. CDR3 size: 14 residues. The CDR3 protein is CASSQDREYQPQHF. DNA for the CDR3: TGCGCCAGCAGTCAAGACAGGGAGTATCAGCCCCAGCATTTT.

The table lists this clone with a few counts. The CDR3 spells CASSTGGGTEAFF. The DNA of the CDR3 is TGTGCCAGCAGTACCGGGGGGGGGACTGAAGCTTTCTTT. The chain joins TRBV2 to TRBJ1-1; perhaps TRBD1 as D (5 bases). The CDR3 sequence is 13 residues long. Germline CDR1 SNHLY, CDR2 FYNNEI. V was clipped by 5 bases and J by 5 bases, with 12 bases between them.

V usage is TRBV5-4 and J usage is TRBJ1-1, with D perhaps TRBD1 (6 bases). The CDR3 extends over 15 amino acids. Germline V lookup: CDR1 SGHNT, CDR2 YYREEE (reference sequence). V gave up 0 bases and J gave up 0 bases, with 9 bases separating them. The CDR3 DNA reads as TGTGCCAGCAGCTTGGGGGGGCGGATGAACACTGAAGCTTTCTTT. Translating gives CASSLGGRMNTEAFF.

The chain has TRBV7-8 and TRBJ1-3, with TRBD1 as a possible D gene (6 bases). Per germline, CDR1 SGHVS and CDR2 FQNEAQ. This CDR3 is 13 amino acids long. V lost 5 bases and J lost 4, with 9 bases in between. This chain's CDR3 is CASSPTGGNTIYF. In DNA, the CDR3 is TGTGCCAGCAGCCCTACAGGGGGAAACACCATATATTTT.

The chain has TRBV18 and TRBJ1-3, with a tentative D call TRBD1 (6 bases). Deletions cut 2 bases from V and 0 bases from J, with 14 bases between. The CDR3 consists of 17 residues. Germline assignment: CDR1 KGHSH and CDR2 LQKENI. Here the CDR3 reads CASSPSGATISGNTIYF. The CDR3 bases are TGTGCCAGCTCACCATCAGGGGCAACCATCTCTGGAAACACCATATATTTT.

The chain joins TRBV4-2 to TRBJ1-2; tentatively, D is TRBD1 (6 bases). Between the trimmed V and J ends, which lost 1 base and 3 bases, there was a span of 15 bases. The CDR3 length is 16 residues. Per germline, CDR1 LGHNA and CDR2 YNFKEQ. The CDR3 region has the DNA TGTGCCAGCAGCCAAGTAGCACCAGGGGCACACTATGGCTACACCTTC. It yields the protein CASSQVAPGAHYGYTF.

The chain combines TRBV13 with TRBJ2-3; 7 bases match TRBD2. The CDR3 totals 19 residues. Germline V gives CDR1 PRHDT, CDR2 FYEKMQ (reference sequence). The V gene end was trimmed by 0 bases and the J gene end by 2 bases; junction bases not matched to a gene: 14. In DNA, the CDR3 is TGTGCCAGCAGCTTAGGACTAGCGAGGGTGACCCAACTCACAGATACGCAGTATTTT. The encoded protein is CASSLGLARVTQLTDTQYF.

This chain connects TRBV28 to TRBJ1-5, with a tentative D call TRBD1 (5 bases). V lost 3 bases and J 6 bases, leaving 9 bases between the germline ends. CDR1 is MDHEN, CDR2 SYDVKM, per germline. This CDR3 has 13 residues. The CDR3 region is CASSLAGAQPQHF. Written as DNA, the CDR3 is TGTGCCAGCAGTTTGGCTGGGGCTCAGCCCCAGCATTTT.

The V gene is TRBV6-6, the J gene TRBJ2-7; weak D call: TRBD2 (6 bases). The CDR3 covers 14 residues. Germline CDR1 reads MNHNY; CDR2 reads SVGAGI (reference sequence). With 4 bases removed from V and 2 bases from J, the gap between germline ends came to 12 bases. The CDR3 loop is CASSFTGLTYEQYF. CDR3 nucleotide sequence: TGTGCCAGCAGTTTTACGGGACTCACCTACGAGCAGTACTTC.

This clone appeared a few times. The chain is built from TRBV6-5 and TRBJ1-1; D is undetermined. The V end was cut by 5 bases, the J end by 0 bases, with 7 bases between. This CDR3 is 13 amino acids long. From germline, CDR1 is MNHEY and CDR2 SVGAGI. CDR3 sequence reads: CASSPVLNTEAFF. The CDR3 nucleotides are TGTGCCAGCAGTCCCGTCCTGAACACTGAAGCTTTCTTT.

The rearrangement links TRBV18 to TRBJ1-2, with 8 bases identical to TRBD1. Unmatched junction bases numbered 9, after V lost 5 bases and J lost 4 bases. The CDR3 is made up of 15 amino acids. Looked up from germline, CDR1 is KGHSH and CDR2 is LQKENI. CDR3 protein: CASSSETTGGYGYTF. The CDR3 DNA is TGTGCCAGCTCATCAGAAACCACAGGGGGCTATGGCTACACCTTC.

This clone was found a few times. The V gene is TRBV5-8, the J gene TRBJ2-3, with 7 bases aligning to TRBD1. In germline, CDR1 is SGHTS, CDR2 YDEGEE. This CDR3 contains 14 residues. V lost 3 bases to trimming and J lost 5 bases; unmatched junction nucleotides: 6. CDR3 nucleotide sequence: TGTGCCAGCAGCTCACCAACAGGGGTAGATACGCAGTATTTT. It codes for CASSSPTGVDTQYF.